This is a list of T cell receptor beta chains from one sample in a study of human T cells and chemical hapten exposure. Using its own MiXCR run on the RACE reads, TCRdb lists one record per CDR3 protein. The sample consists of 30,000 to 50,000 distinct CDR3 sequences, roughly an eighth of them appearing once. This material consisted of whole blood, taken in connection with sensitization to the hapten diphenylcyclopropenone (DPC). These receptors all stem from a woman in her forties with alopecia areata. Some clones in this sample may be carry-over from other donors' samples. Each CDR3 is given with its conserved first and last residue. The order of the fields is J gene, D gene, CDR3 length, clone size, V gene, CDR3 protein, CDR3 DNA. A D gene is named only where the DNA matches it firmly. Rows give clone size only sometimes, using once, few, many, or a class for an expanded clone.

>TRBJ2-7|NA|12|few|TRBV28
CASSLKSYEQYF
TGTGCCAGCAGCCTGAAGTCCTACGAGCAGTACTTC
>TRBJ2-3|NA|15|few|TRBV7-9
CASSSPGLSTDTQYF
TGTGCCAGCAGCTCCCCGGGGCTTAGCACAGATACGCAGTATTTT
>TRBJ2-1|NA|12|few|TRBV28
CASSLSLNEQFF
TGTGCCAGCAGTTTAAGTCTCAATGAGCAGTTCTTC
>TRBJ1-5|NA|14|many|TRBV18
CASSPQDGNQPQHF
TGTGCCAGCTCACCCCAGGACGGGAATCAGCCCCAGCATTTT
>TRBJ2-1|NA|14|NA|TRBV5-1
CASSPETSRNEQFF
TGCGCCAGCAGCCCCGAGACTAGTCGGAATGAGCAGTTCTTC
>TRBJ2-5|TRBD1|14|many|TRBV29-1
CSVAGTGGAETQYF
TGCAGCGTCGCCGGGACAGGGGGCGCGGAGACCCAGTACTTC
>TRBJ2-7|NA|14|NA|TRBV9
CASSVGWSSYEQYF
TGTGCCAGCAGCGTAGGGTGGAGCTCCTACGAGCAGTACTTC
>TRBJ2-1|TRBD2|14|NA|TRBV6-4
CASSMTSGTNEQFF
TGTGCCAGCAGTATGACTAGCGGGACCAATGAGCAGTTCTTC
>TRBJ2-7|NA|14|NA|TRBV10-3
CAISEWGNSYEQYF
TGTGCCATCAGTGAGTGGGGAAACTCCTACGAGCAGTACTTC
>TRBJ1-5|NA|14|many|TRBV6-2/TRBV6-3
CASIGTVSNQPQHF
TGTGCCAGCATCGGTACAGTAAGCAATCAGCCCCAGCATTTT
>TRBJ1-5|NA|15|medium-sized|TRBV5-1
CASSLDGQQHQPQHF
TGCGCCAGCAGCTTGGATGGACAGCAACATCAGCCCCAGCATTTT
>TRBJ2-5|NA|18|NA|TRBV9
CASSVARGSSGAPKTQYF
TGTGCCAGCAGCGTAGCTCGGGGGAGTAGCGGTGCTCCGAAGACCCAGTACTTC
>TRBJ2-7|TRBD2|14|NA|TRBV7-9
CASSTGTSGVEQYF
TGTGCCAGCAGCACCGGGACTAGCGGGGTCGAGCAGTACTTC
>TRBJ2-2|NA|12|many|TRBV12-3/TRBV12-4
CASSFSAGELFF
TGTGCCAGCAGTTTCAGTGCCGGGGAGCTGTTTTTT
>TRBJ2-7|TRBD1|13|many|TRBV11-2
CASSKDRGPLQYF
TGTGCCAGCAGCAAGGACAGGGGCCCGCTGCAGTACTTC
>TRBJ2-7|TRBD2|17|many|TRBV29-1
CSADQGGGQGFPYEQYF
TGCAGCGCGGACCAAGGCGGGGGGCAGGGATTCCCCTACGAGCAGTACTTC
>TRBJ1-5|NA|14|NA|TRBV7-2
CASSLLGGNQPQHF
TGTGCCAGCAGCCTCCTTGGGGGCAATCAGCCCCAGCATTTT
>TRBJ2-3|NA|14|many|TRBV25-1
CASKLHDSTDTQYF
TGTGCCAGCAAGTTGCATGATAGCACAGATACGCAGTATTTT
>TRBJ1-1|NA|17|many|TRBV11-2
CASSLRQDGPRNTEAFF
TGTGCCAGCAGCCTCCGACAGGATGGTCCGCGGAACACTGAAGCTTTCTTT
>TRBJ2-6|NA|15|few|TRBV25-1
CASSLLYSGANVLTF
TGTGCCAGCAGTCTCTTGTACTCTGGGGCCAACGTCCTGACTTTC
>TRBJ2-5|NA|13|many|TRBV29-1
CSVLDGNQETQYF
TGCAGCGTCTTAGACGGGAACCAAGAGACCCAGTACTTC
>TRBJ2-1|NA|13|few|TRBV5-1
CASSLGAHNEQFF
TGCGCCAGCAGCTTGGGAGCCCACAATGAGCAGTTCTTC
>TRBJ2-7|TRBD2|15|NA|TRBV28
CASSQGLADTYEQYF
TGTGCCAGCAGTCAGGGACTAGCGGACACCTACGAGCAGTACTTC
>TRBJ1-5|NA|15|few|TRBV7-2
CASSVGTLSNQPQHF
TGTGCCAGCAGTGTAGGGACTCTTAGCAATCAGCCCCAGCATTTT
>TRBJ2-7|TRBD1|11|NA|TRBV29-1
CSVNRGGEQYF
TGCAGCGTTAACAGGGGCGGCGAGCAGTACTTC
>TRBJ2-7|NA|12|many|TRBV18
CASSPPSYEQYF
TGTGCCAGCTCACCTCCCTCCTACGAGCAGTACTTC
>TRBJ2-1|TRBD2|16|many|TRBV5-4
CASSLDPAGAYNEQFF
TGTGCCAGCAGCTTGGATCCAGCGGGAGCTTACAATGAGCAGTTCTTC
>TRBJ1-2|TRBD1|16|NA|TRBV11-2
CASSPTGAVSNYGYTF
TGTGCCAGCAGCCCTACAGGGGCGGTCTCTAACTATGGCTACACCTTC
>TRBJ2-5|NA|13|NA|TRBV19
CASSAGGLETQYF
TGTGCCAGTAGTGCCGGGGGATTGGAGACCCAGTACTTC
>TRBJ2-5|NA|11|few|TRBV5-1
CASSQQETQYF
TGCGCCAGCAGCCAACAAGAGACCCAGTACTTC
>TRBJ1-6|NA|14|many|TRBV30
CAWAQGSGNSPLHF
TGTGCCTGGGCCCAGGGTTCGGGTAATTCACCCCTCCACTTT
>TRBJ2-7|NA|15|many|TRBV3-1
CASSQAWASSYEQYF
TGTGCCAGCAGCCAAGCCTGGGCTAGCTCCTACGAGCAGTACTTC
>TRBJ2-7|NA|13|many|TRBV29-1
CSVGTDLRYEQYF
TGCAGCGTTGGGACAGATCTGCGCTACGAGCAGTACTTC
>TRBJ2-5|NA|13|many|TRBV4-1
CASSQWRRETQYF
TGCGCCAGCAGCCAATGGCGGAGAGAGACCCAGTACTTC
>TRBJ2-4|NA|14|NA|TRBV6-2/TRBV6-3
CASSYLALPNIQYF
TGTGCCAGCAGTTATCTCGCGTTACCAAACATTCAGTACTTC
>TRBJ1-2|NA|14|few|TRBV5-1
CASSPSSGLGGYTF
TGCGCCAGCAGCCCGAGCTCAGGGCTCGGAGGCTACACCTTC
>TRBJ2-7|TRBD1|15|few|TRBV9
CASSEAAGGTYEQYF
TGTGCCAGCAGCGAGGCAGCAGGGGGAACCTACGAGCAGTACTTC
>TRBJ1-2|NA|14|many|TRBV25-1
CASRPDSYEDGYTF
TGTGCCAGCAGACCCGACTCGTACGAAGATGGCTACACCTTC
>TRBJ2-3|NA|12|NA|TRBV5-1
CATAAVGDTQYF
TGCGCCACCGCGGCGGTTGGAGATACGCAGTATTTT
>TRBJ2-5|NA|11|NA|TRBV29-1
CSVKLVETQYF
TGCAGCGTTAAACTAGTGGAGACCCAGTACTTC
>TRBJ2-5|NA|16|many|TRBV5-4
CASSLDLSLSQETQYF
TGTGCCAGCAGCTTGGACCTCTCACTCTCCCAAGAGACCCAGTACTTC
>TRBJ1-2|TRBD1|13|few|TRBV11-2
CASSQDRDYGYTF
TGTGCCAGCAGCCAGGACAGGGACTATGGCTACACCTTC
>TRBJ2-1|NA|16|many|TRBV12-3/TRBV12-4
CASSLFSGTRPNEQFF
TGTGCCAGCAGTTTATTTTCAGGGACCCGGCCTAATGAGCAGTTCTTC